This is a list of T cell receptor beta chains from one sample in a study of Graves' ophthalmopathy and Graves' hyperthyroidism. TCRdb used MiXCR to reprocess the multiplex PCR reads, holding one entry per CDR3 protein. The sample shows about 740,000 distinct CDR3 sequences, 40% of them seen only once. The source material was peripheral blood. The receptors were gathered from an adult man with Graves' ophthalmopathy. CDR3s include the opening cysteine and the closing phenylalanine or tryptophan. A D gene is named only where the DNA matches it firmly. Part of the rows lack a size; the others show once, few, many or a class for expanded clones.

D gene: TRBD1
V gene: TRBV5-1
J gene: TRBJ2-5
clone size: -
CDR3 protein: CASSVELGRDRVTQYF

D gene: TRBD1
V gene: TRBV2
J gene: TRBJ1-2
clone size: -
CDR3 protein: CASEGQGVNYGYTF

D gene: -
V gene: TRBV7-9
J gene: TRBJ2-2
clone size: -
CDR3 protein: CASSFRSTGELFF

D gene: TRBD1
V gene: TRBV6-5
J gene: TRBJ1-1
clone size: -
CDR3 protein: CASGRGPAEAFF

D gene: -
V gene: TRBV2
J gene: TRBJ2-7
clone size: -
CDR3 protein: CASQDWGYEQYF

D gene: TRBD2
V gene: TRBV9
J gene: TRBJ2-7
clone size: few
CDR3 protein: CASSVEGGGPYEQYF

D gene: -
V gene: TRBV29-1
J gene: TRBJ1-6
clone size: -
CDR3 protein: CSLTDNSPLHF

D gene: -
V gene: TRBV2
J gene: TRBJ2-2
clone size: -
CDR3 protein: CASSGLQGASGELFF

D gene: -
V gene: TRBV25-1
J gene: TRBJ2-6
clone size: -
CDR3 protein: CASRGETDYSGANVLTF

D gene: TRBD1
V gene: TRBV29-1
J gene: TRBJ2-7
clone size: many
CDR3 protein: CSVPMDRGSHEQYF

D gene: TRBD2
V gene: TRBV7-2
J gene: TRBJ2-7
clone size: few
CDR3 protein: CASSSLAGEVYEQYF

D gene: TRBD2
V gene: TRBV7-2
J gene: TRBJ2-5
clone size: -
CDR3 protein: CASSLDSGGAKTQYF

D gene: TRBD2
V gene: TRBV7-2
J gene: TRBJ2-2
clone size: -
CDR3 protein: CASSQDLGTSGGWTGELFF

D gene: -
V gene: TRBV10-2
J gene: TRBJ2-7
clone size: -
CDR3 protein: CASSPVWESTGEQYF

D gene: -
V gene: TRBV7-9
J gene: TRBJ1-6
clone size: many
CDR3 protein: CASSLVPSSPLHF

D gene: TRBD2
V gene: TRBV7-9
J gene: TRBJ2-7
clone size: many
CDR3 protein: CASRLAGVYEQYF

D gene: -
V gene: TRBV4-2
J gene: TRBJ2-2
clone size: -
CDR3 protein: CASSQGLGANTGELFF

D gene: -
V gene: TRBV6-5
J gene: TRBJ1-1
clone size: -
CDR3 protein: CASSYYRGADTEAFF

D gene: -
V gene: TRBV19
J gene: TRBJ2-5
clone size: -
CDR3 protein: CASSIRESNQPQYF

D gene: -
V gene: TRBV2
J gene: TRBJ2-7
clone size: -
CDR3 protein: CASSLLSDYEQYF

D gene: TRBD2
V gene: TRBV20-1
J gene: TRBJ2-2
clone size: few
CDR3 protein: CSASGLAGGRTGELFF

D gene: TRBD1
V gene: TRBV7-9
J gene: TRBJ1-6
clone size: many
CDR3 protein: CASSLGDRGRSPLHF

D gene: -
V gene: TRBV5-1
J gene: TRBJ1-1
clone size: few
CDR3 protein: CASSVGQYTEAFF

D gene: -
V gene: TRBV9
J gene: TRBJ1-4
clone size: -
CDR3 protein: CASSPGGATNEKLFF

D gene: -
V gene: TRBV9
J gene: TRBJ2-7
clone size: few
CDR3 protein: CASSVEERYEQYF

D gene: TRBD1
V gene: TRBV7-2
J gene: TRBJ2-7
clone size: many
CDR3 protein: CASSSRTGGFTYEQYF

D gene: -
V gene: TRBV19
J gene: TRBJ1-4
clone size: few
CDR3 protein: CASSKRTTNEKLFF

D gene: -
V gene: TRBV6-4
J gene: TRBJ1-5
clone size: few
CDR3 protein: CASSDKSTLCRPQHF

D gene: -
V gene: TRBV29-1
J gene: TRBJ2-2
clone size: many
CDR3 protein: CSVVQNTGELFF

D gene: -
V gene: TRBV20-1
J gene: TRBJ1-5
clone size: few
CDR3 protein: CSAVHTIYSNQPQHF

D gene: TRBD1
V gene: TRBV27
J gene: TRBJ1-1
clone size: few
CDR3 protein: CASSGLTGRNTEAFF